This TCR beta chain was captured in a study of regulatory T cells in long-lasting Graves disease. Findings of the study overall: Clonotypes that were public and shared totalled a few thousand in persistent patients versus approximately 970 in new patients. Persistent disease favored TRBV28, TRBJ1-2 and TRBJ2-5.

At least ten counts were recorded for this clonotype. Its antigen is currently unknown. Per germline, CDR1 SNHLY and CDR2 FYNNEI. The V gene lost 8 bases and the J gene lost 2 bases, with 15 bases spanning the gap. This CDR3 contains 14 residues. Combining iRepertoire HTBI primers with Arm-PCR of CDR3 regions, the authors built TCR beta libraries. MiXCR was run by TCRdb on the multiplex PCR reads, yielding one entry per CDR3 protein. The sample holds about 240,000 distinct CDR3 sequences; 20% to 25% are singletons and the top ten take about 15%. Time point indicated: newly diagnosed GD, antithyroid drugs for less than 3 months. The TCR library was made from RNA extracted from PBMCs. American Thyroid Association guidelines were used to diagnose Graves' disease.

This clonotype originated in a female donor with Graves disease. The chain joins TRBV2 to TRBJ2-5, with D maybe TRBD1 (6 bases). This material consisted of peripheral blood mononuclear cells (PBMCs), taken at new diagnosis, from a patient treated with antithyroid drugs. CDR3 nucleotide sequence: TGTGCCAGCGGACCTCGCAGGGGACAAGAGACCCAGTACTTC. Amino acids: CASGPRRGQETQYF.